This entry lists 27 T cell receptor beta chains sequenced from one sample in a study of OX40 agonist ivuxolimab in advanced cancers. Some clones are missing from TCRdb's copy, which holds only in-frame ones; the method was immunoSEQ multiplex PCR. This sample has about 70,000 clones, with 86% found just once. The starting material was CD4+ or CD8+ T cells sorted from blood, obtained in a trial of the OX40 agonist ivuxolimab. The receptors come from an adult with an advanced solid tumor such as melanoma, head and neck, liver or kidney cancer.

CDR3 protein: CASSLTSPPATEAFF. In nucleotides, the CDR3 is TGTGCCAGCAGCTTAACCTCCCCACCCGCCACTGAAGCTTTCTTT. This chain connects TRBV7-8 to TRBJ1-1; the D is unclear. This CDR3 comprises 15 residues. Per the germline V gene, CDR1 is SGHVS and CDR2 is FQNEAQ. The V gene lost 2 bases and the J gene lost 4 bases, with 14 bases spanning the gap.

CDR3 region: CASSLTSYEQYF. The DNA of the CDR3 is TGTGCCAGCAGCCTCACGAGCTACGAGCAGTACTTC. The chain couples TRBV7-9 to TRBJ2-7; D is ambiguous. V was cut by 5 bases and J by 3 bases, with 8 bases left in between. The CDR3 consists of 12 residues. Germline-derived CDR1 and CDR2 are SEHNR and FQNEAQ (reference sequence).

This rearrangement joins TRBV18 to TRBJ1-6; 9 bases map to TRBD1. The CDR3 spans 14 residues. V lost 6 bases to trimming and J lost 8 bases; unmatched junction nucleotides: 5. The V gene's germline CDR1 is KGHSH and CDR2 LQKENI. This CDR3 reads CASSPGTGYSPLHF. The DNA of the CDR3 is TGTGCCAGCTCGCCTGGGACAGGGTATTCACCCCTCCACTTT. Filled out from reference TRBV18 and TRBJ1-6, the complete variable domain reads NAGVMQNPRHLVRRRGQEARLRCSPMKGHSHVYWYRQLPEEGLKFMVYLQKENIIDESGMPKERFSAEFPKEGPSILRIQQVVRGDSAAYFCASSPGTGYSPLHFGNGTRLTVT.

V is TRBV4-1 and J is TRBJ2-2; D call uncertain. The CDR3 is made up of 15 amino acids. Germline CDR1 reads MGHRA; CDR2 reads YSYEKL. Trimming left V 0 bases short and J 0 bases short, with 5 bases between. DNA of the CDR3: TGCGCCAGCAGCCAAGAGCGGACGAACACCGGGGAGCTGTTTTTT. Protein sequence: CASSQERTNTGELFF.

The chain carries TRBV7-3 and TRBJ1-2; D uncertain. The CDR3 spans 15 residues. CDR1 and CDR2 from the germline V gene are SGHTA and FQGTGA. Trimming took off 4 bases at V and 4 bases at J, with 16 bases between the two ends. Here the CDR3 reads CASSSRDRGIYGYTF. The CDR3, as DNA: TGTGCCAGCAGCTCCAGAGATCGGGGAATCTATGGCTACACCTTC.

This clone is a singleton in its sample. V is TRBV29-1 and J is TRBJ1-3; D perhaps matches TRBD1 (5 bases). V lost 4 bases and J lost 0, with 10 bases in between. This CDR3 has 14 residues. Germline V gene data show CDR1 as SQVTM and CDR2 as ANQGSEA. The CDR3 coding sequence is TGCAGCGTTGGGAGGACAAGCTCTGGAAACACCATATATTTT. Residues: CSVGRTSSGNTIYF.

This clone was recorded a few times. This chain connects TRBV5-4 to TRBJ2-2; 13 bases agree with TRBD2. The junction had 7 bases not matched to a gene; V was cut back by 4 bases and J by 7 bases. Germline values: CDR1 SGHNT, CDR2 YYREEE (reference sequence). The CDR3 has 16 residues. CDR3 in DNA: TGTGCCAGCAGCCGCCCGACTAGCGGGGGGCTCGGGGAGCTGTTTTTT. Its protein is CASSRPTSGGLGELFF.

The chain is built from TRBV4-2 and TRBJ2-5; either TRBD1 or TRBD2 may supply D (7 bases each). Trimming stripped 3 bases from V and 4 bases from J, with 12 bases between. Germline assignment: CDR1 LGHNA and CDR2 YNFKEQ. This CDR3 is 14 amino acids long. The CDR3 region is CASSQGRGGETQYF. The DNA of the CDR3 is TGTGCCAGCAGCCAGGGCAGGGGGGGAGAGACCCAGTACTTC.

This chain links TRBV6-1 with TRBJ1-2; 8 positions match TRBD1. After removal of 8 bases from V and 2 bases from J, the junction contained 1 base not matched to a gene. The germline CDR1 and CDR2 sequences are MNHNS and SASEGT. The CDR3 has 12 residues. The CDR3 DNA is TGTGCCAGCGGACAGGGCAACTATGGCTACACCTTC. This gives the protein CASGQGNYGYTF.

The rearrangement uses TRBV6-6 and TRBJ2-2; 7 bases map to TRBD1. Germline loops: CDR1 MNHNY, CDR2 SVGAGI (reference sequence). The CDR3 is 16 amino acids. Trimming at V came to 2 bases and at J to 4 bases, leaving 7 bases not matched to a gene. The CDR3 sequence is CASSYPQGVGTGELFF. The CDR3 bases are TGTGCCAGCAGTTACCCTCAGGGGGTTGGCACCGGGGAGCTGTTTTTT.

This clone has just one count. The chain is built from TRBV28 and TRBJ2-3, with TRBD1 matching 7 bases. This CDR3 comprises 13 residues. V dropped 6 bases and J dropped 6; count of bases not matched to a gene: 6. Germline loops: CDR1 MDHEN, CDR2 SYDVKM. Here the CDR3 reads CASSEGARDTQYF. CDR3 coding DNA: TGTGCCAGCAGCGAGGGGGCAAGGGATACGCAGTATTTT.

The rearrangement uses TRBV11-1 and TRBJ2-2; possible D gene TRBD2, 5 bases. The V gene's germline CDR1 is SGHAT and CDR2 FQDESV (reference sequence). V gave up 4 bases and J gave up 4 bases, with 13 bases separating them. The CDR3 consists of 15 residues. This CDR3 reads CASSSLLGATGELFF. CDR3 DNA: TGTGCCAGCAGCTCCCTTCTGGGAGCCACCGGGGAGCTGTTTTTT.

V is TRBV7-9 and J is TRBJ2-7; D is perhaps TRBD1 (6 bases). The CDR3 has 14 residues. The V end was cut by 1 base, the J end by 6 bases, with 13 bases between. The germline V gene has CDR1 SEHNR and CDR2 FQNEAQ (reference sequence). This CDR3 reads CASSLVSTGSEQYF. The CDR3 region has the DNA TGTGCCAGCAGCTTAGTGAGTACAGGGAGCGAGCAGTACTTC.

CDR3 DNA sequence: TGTGCCAGTAGTATCGTGGGAACTAGCAATCAGCCCCAGCATTTT. The encoded protein is CASSIVGTSNQPQHF. The chain has TRBV19 and TRBJ1-5, with D hard to call. The V gene's germline CDR1 is LNHDA and CDR2 SQIVND (reference sequence). This CDR3 has 15 amino acids. V lost 3 bases to trimming and J lost 0 bases, with 9 bases between them.

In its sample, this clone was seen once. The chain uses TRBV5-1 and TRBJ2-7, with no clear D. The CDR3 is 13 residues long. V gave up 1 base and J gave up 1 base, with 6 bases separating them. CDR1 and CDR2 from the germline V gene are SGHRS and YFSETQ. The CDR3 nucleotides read TGCGCCAGCAGCTTGTACAGATCCTACGAGCAGTACTTC. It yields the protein CASSLYRSYEQYF.

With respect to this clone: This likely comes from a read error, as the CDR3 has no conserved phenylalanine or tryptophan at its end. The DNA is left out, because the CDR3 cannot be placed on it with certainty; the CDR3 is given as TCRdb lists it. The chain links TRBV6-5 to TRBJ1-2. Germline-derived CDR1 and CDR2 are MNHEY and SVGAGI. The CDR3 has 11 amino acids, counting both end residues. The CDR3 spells CASSELLDHSL.

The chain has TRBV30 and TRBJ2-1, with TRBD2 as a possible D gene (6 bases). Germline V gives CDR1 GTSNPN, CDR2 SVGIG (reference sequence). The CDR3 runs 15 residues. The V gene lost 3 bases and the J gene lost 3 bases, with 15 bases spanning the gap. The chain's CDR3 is CAWSPLGGSYNEQFF. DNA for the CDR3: TGTGCCTGGAGCCCGCTCGGGGGTAGCTACAATGAGCAGTTCTTC.

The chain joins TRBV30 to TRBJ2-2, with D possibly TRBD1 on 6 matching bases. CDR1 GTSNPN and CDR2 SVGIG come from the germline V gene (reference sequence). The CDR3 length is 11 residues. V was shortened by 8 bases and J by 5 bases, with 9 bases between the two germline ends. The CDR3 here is CAHRDTGELFF. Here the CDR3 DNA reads TGTGCCCACAGGGATACCGGGGAGCTGTTTTTT.

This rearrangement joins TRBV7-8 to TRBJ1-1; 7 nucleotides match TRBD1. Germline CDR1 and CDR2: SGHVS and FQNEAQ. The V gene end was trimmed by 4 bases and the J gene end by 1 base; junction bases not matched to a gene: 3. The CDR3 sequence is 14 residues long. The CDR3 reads CASSSRTGNTEAFF. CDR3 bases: TGTGCCAGCAGCTCCAGGACAGGGAACACTGAAGCTTTCTTT.

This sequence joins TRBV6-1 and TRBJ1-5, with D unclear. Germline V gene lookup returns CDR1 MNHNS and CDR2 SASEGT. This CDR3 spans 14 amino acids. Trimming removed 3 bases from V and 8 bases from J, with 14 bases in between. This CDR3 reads CASSEPHGSEPQHF. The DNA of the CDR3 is TGTGCCAGCAGTGAGCCACACGGGAGCGAGCCCCAGCATTTT.

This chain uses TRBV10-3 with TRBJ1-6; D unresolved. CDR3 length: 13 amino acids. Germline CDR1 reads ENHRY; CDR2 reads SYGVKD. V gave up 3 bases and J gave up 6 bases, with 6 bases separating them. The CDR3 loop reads CAISDSLNSPLHF. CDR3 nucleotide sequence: TGTGCCATCAGTGACAGCCTTAATTCACCCCTCCACTTT.

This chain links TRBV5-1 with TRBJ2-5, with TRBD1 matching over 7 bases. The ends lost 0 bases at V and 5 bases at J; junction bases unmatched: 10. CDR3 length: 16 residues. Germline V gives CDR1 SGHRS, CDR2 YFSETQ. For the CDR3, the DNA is TGCGCCAGCAGCTTGGATAAGGGCAGGGGGTTCGAGACCCAGTACTTC. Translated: CASSLDKGRGFETQYF.

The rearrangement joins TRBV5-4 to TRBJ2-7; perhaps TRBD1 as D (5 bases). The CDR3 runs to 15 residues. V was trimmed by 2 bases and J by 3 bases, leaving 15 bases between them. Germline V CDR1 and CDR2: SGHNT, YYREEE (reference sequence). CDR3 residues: CASSFPNRPFYEQYF. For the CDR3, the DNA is TGTGCCAGCAGCTTCCCGAACAGGCCTTTCTACGAGCAGTACTTC.

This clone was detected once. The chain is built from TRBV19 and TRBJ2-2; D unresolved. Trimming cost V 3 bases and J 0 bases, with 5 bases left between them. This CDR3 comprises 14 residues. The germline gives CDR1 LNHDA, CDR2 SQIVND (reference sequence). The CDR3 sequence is CASSIDPNTGELFF. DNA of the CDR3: TGTGCCAGTAGTATCGACCCGAACACCGGGGAGCTGTTTTTT.

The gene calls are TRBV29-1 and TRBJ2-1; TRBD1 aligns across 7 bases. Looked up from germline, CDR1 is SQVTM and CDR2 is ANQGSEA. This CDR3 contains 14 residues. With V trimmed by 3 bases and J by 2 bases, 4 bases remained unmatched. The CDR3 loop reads CSVDEGAAYNEQFF. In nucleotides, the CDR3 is TGCAGCGTTGATGAGGGGGCTGCCTACAATGAGCAGTTCTTC.

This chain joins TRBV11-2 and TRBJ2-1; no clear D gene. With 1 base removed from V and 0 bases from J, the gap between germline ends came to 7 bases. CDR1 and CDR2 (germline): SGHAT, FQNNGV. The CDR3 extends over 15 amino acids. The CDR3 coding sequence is TGTGCCAGCAGCTTAGCCAGGAGCTCCTACAATGAGCAGTTCTTC. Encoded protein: CASSLARSSYNEQFF.

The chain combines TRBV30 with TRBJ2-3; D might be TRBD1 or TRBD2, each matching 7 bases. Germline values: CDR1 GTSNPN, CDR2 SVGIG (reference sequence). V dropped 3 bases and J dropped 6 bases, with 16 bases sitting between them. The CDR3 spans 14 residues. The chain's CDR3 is CAWRQGEGRDTQYF. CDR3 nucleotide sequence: TGTGCCTGGAGGCAGGGGGAGGGGCGGGATACGCAGTATTTT.